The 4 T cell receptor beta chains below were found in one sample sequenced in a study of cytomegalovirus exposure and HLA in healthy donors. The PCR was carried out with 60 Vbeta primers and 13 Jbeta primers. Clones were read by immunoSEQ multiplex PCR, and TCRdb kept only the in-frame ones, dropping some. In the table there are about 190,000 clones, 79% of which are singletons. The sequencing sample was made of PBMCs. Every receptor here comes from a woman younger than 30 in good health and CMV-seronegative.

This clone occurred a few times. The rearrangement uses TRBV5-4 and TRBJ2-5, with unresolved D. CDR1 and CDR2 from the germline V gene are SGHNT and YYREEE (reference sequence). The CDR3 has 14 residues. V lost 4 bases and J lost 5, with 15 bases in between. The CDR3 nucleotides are TGTGCCAGCAGCATCCTAACACCACAGGAGACCCAGTACTTC. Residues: CASSILTPQETQYF.

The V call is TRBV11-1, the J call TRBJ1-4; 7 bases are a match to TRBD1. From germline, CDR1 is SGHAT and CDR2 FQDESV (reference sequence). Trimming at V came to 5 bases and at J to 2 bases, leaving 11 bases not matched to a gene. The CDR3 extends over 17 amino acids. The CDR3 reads CASSLGQVGFTNEKLFF. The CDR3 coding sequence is TGTGCCAGCAGCCTCGGACAGGTTGGCTTCACTAATGAAAAACTGTTTTTT.

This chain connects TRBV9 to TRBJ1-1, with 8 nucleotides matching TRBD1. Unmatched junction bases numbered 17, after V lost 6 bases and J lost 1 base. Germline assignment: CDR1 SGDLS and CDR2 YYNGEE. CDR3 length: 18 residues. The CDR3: CASTPRNSPGTGNTEAFF. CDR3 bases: TGTGCCAGCACCCCCCGGAACTCCCCCGGGACAGGGAACACTGAAGCTTTCTTT.

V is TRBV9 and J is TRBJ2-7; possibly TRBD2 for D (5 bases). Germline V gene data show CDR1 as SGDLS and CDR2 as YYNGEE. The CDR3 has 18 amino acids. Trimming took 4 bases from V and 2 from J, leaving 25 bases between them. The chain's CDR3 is CASSPRALEEGHPYEQYF. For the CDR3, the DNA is TGTGCCAGCAGCCCTCGAGCCCTGGAGGAAGGGCATCCCTACGAGCAGTACTTC.